This T cell receptor beta chain was identified in a study of blood T cell repertoires in COVID-19. Background on the study: Some COVID-19 samples were acute and others convalescent; all came from the United States, Italy and Spain. PBMCs, B-cell-depleted T cells, or T cells provided the cDNA or gDNA that made up the material.

As originally analysed: Quantification of nucleated cells was approximated via reference gene primer amplification. Clones were sequenced by immunoSEQ multiplex PCR, and TCRdb holds only the in-frame ones, with some missing. For V, J and clone size, that table is used; D and trimming come from the DNA. The sample gives about 250,000 clones, roughly 80% of which show up once; 7.5% to 10% is in the top ten. This CDR3 region has 11 residues. Germline V gives CDR1 DFQATT, CDR2 SNEGSKA (reference sequence). V was shortened by 5 bases and J by 6 bases, with 10 bases between the two germline ends. The sample taken for sequencing was peripheral blood. This TCR derives from a man older than 75 with acute or convalescent COVID-19. The chain has TRBV20-1 and TRBJ1-1; tentatively, D is TRBD1 (6 bases). CDR3 protein: CSAYRAAEAFF. The CDR3 DNA reads as TGCAGTGCTTACAGGGCAGCTGAAGCTTTCTTT.